This T cell receptor (beta chain) was found in a study of cytomegalovirus exposure and HLA in healthy donors. The donors were members of the validation cohort comprising over a hundred subjects, separate from the approximately 700-subject first cohort. In the case of this clone: Its antigen remains unidentified.

Findings of the study overall: High sensitivity and specificity were reportedly achieved when the classifier diagnosed cytomegalovirus status. The listing of 150 to 200 TCR beta chains classed them as cytomegalovirus-associated.

The CDR3 has 15 residues. Per the germline V gene, CDR1 is SGHRS and CDR2 is YFSETQ. The J segment lost 2 bases and the V segment lost 5 bases, leaving 5 bases of the junction unmatched. Produced via immunoSEQ multiplex PCR; TCRdb's table is partial and in-frame only. The sample consists of 90,000 or so clones, less than 85% of them appearing once. The sequence was obtained from a man younger than 35 in good health and CMV-seropositive. Source material: PBMCs. The gene calls are TRBV5-1 and TRBJ1-5, with 9 bases identical to TRBD1. The CDR3 protein is CASRPTGGGNQPQHF. The CDR3 coding sequence is TGCGCCAGCAGGCCGACAGGGGGTGGCAATCAGCCCCAGCATTTT.